The 3 T cell receptor beta chains below come from one sample, sequenced in a study of T cells after yellow fever vaccination. TCRdb itself ran the 5' RACE reads through MiXCR, one entry per CDR3 protein. The sample lists about 25,000 distinct CDR3 sequences, about 3.2% occurring once. This sample comprised PBMCs, either bulk or a sorted T-cell subset (CD4+, CD8+, memory, or dextramer-sorted; not recorded which), obtained approximately 40 days after the first yellow fever vaccination. The receptors derive from a man younger than 35 who received the YFV17D yellow fever vaccine.

This clonotype was detected many times. The chain couples TRBV11-2 to TRBJ2-3, with 8 bases matching TRBD2. CDR1 is SGHAT and CDR2 is FQNNGV in the germline V gene. This CDR3 is built from 15 residues. Germline trimming cut 2 bases from V and 4 bases from J; bases unmatched to any gene: 5. The DNA of the CDR3 is TGTGCCAGCAGCTTACTCGGGGGGGCGGCAGATACGCAGTATTTT. This encodes CASSLLGGAADTQYF.

This clonotype was detected ten times or more. The chain links TRBV20-1 to TRBJ2-1; TRBD1 matches at 9 bases. The V gene end was trimmed by 1 base and the J gene end by 2 bases; junction bases not matched to a gene: 6. CDR1 is DFQATT, CDR2 SNEGSKA, per germline (reference sequence). The length of the CDR3 is 16 residues. The CDR3 DNA follows: TGCAGTGCTAGAGGGGTACAGGGGGCTACCTACAATGAGCAGTTCTTC. This translates into CSARGVQGATYNEQFF.

This clonotype was detected ten times or more. The gene calls are TRBV5-1 and TRBJ2-2; D unresolved. The CDR3 has 14 amino acids. The V gene's germline CDR1 is SGHRS and CDR2 YFSETQ. V lost 0 bases and J lost 5, with 8 bases in between. The CDR3 DNA is TGCGCCAGCAGCTTGGTCGTGGCTACCGGGGAGCTGTTTTTT. The encoded protein is CASSLVVATGELFF.